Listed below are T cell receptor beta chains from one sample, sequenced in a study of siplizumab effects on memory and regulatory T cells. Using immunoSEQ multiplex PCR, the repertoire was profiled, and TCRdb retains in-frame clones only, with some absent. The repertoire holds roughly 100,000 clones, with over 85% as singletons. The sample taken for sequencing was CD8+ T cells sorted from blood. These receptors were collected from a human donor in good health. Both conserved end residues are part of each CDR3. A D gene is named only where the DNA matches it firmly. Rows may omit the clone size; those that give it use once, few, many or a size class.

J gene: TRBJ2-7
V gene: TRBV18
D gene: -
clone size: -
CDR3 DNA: TGTGCCAGCTCACCTACGGACTACGAGCAGTACTTC
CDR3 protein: CASSPTDYEQYF

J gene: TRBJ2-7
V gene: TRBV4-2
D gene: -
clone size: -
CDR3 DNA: TGTGCCAGCAGCCAAGACCTACTGTCCTACGAGCAGTACTTC
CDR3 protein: CASSQDLLSYEQYF

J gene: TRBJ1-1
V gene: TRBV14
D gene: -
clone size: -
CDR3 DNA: TGTGCCAGCAGCCAGGAAGGGTCCTTGTGGACTGAAGCTTTCTTT
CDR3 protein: CASSQEGSLWTEAFF

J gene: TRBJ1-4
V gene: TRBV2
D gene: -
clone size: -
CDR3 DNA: TGTGCCAGCAGTGACGTCCCTTCGACTAATGAAAAACTGTTTTTT
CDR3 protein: CASSDVPSTNEKLFF

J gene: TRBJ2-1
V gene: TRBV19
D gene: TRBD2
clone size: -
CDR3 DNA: TGTGCCAGTAGTACTGGACTAGGGGCCCACAATGAGCAGTTCTTC
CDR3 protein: CASSTGLGAHNEQFF

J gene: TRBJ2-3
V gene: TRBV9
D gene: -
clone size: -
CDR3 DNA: TGTGCCAGCAGCGTAGGAAAGGGGGATACGCAGTATTTT
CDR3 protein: CASSVGKGDTQYF

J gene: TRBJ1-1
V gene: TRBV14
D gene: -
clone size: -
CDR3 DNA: TGTGCCAGCAGCCAAGTTGACGGATTGAACACTGAAGCTTTCTTT
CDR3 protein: CASSQVDGLNTEAFF

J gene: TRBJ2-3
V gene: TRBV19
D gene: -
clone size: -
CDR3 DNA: TGTGCCAGTAGCCGGTTGGGCGATGGGATTTCAGATACGCAGTATTTT
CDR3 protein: CASSRLGDGISDTQYF

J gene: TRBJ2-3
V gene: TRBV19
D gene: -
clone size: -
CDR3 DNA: TGTGCCAGTAGCCAATCTGGGGTTAGCACAGATACGCAGTATTTT
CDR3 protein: CASSQSGVSTDTQYF

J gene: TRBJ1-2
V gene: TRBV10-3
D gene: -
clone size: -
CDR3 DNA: TGTGCCATCAGTGAGTCAGGGGGGGATGGCTACACCTTC
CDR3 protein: CAISESGGDGYTF

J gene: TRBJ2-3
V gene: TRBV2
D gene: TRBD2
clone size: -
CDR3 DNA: TGTGCCAGCAGGGCGGGACTAGCGGGGGGTATTATTAGCACAGATACGCAGTATTTT
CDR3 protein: CASRAGLAGGIISTDTQYF

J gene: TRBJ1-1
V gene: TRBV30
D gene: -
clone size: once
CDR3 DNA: TGTGCCTGGAGTGTACTGAACACTGAAGCTTTCTTT
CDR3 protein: CAWSVLNTEAFF

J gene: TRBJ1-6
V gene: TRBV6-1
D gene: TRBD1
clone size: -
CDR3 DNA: TGTGCCAGCAGTCCGACAGGGGATAATTCACCCCTCCACTTT
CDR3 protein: CASSPTGDNSPLHF

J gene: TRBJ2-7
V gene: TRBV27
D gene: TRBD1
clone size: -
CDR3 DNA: TGTGCCAGCAGTTATCAAGGACAGGGATCATACGAGCAGTACTTC
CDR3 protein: CASSYQGQGSYEQYF

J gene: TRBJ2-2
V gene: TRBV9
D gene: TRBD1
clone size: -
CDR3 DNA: TGTGCCAGCAGCGTAACGATCAAGGGGGCCAATACCGGGGAGCTGTTTTTT
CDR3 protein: CASSVTIKGANTGELFF

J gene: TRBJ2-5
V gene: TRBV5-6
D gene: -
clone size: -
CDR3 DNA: TGTGCCAGCAGCTTAGAGGAGACCCAGTACTTC
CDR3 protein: CASSLEETQYF

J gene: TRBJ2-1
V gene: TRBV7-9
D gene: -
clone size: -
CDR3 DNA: TGTGCCAGCAGCTTAGGGGGGCCGAGCTCCTACAATGAGCAGTTCTTC
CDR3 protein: CASSLGGPSSYNEQFF

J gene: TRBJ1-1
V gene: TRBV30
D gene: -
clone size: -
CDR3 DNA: TGTGCCTGGAGTGTAAATTACCGGAATAGGATGAACACTGAAGCTTTCTTT
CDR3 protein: CAWSVNYRNRMNTEAFF

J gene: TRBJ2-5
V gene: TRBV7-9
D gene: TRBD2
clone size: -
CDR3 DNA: TGTGCCAGCAGCCCCCCCCCGGGGGGAGAGACCCAGTACTTC
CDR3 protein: CASSPPPGGETQYF

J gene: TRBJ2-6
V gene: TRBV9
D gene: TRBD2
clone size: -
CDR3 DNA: TGTGCCAGCAGCGTACCTCGTTTGTCTAGCGGCTCTGGGGCCAACGTCCTGACTTTC
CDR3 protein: CASSVPRLSSGSGANVLTF

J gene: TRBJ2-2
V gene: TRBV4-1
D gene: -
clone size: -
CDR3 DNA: TGCGCCAGCAGCCAAGAGGAGCGGAGCGGGGAGCTGTTTTTT
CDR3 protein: CASSQEERSGELFF

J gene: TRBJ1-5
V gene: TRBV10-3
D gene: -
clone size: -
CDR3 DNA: TGTGCCATCAGTGCCGGGACCGAGAATCAGCCCCAGCATTTT
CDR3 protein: CAISAGTENQPQHF

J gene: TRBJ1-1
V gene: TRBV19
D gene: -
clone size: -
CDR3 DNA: TGTGCCAGTAGTATATCTGCCGAGGCGGGAGTGAATGCTTTCTTT
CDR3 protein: CASSISAEAGVNAFF

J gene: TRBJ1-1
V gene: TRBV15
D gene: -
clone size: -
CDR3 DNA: TGTGCCACCAGCAGAGAAGCCGGGAACACTGAAGCTTTCTTT
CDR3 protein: CATSREAGNTEAFF

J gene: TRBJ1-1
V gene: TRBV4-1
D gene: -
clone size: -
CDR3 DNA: TGCGCCAGCAGCCAAGTCGTGAGCCAAGAAGCTTTCTTT
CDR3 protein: CASSQVVSQEAFF

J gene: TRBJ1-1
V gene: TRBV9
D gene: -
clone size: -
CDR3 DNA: TGTGCCAGCAGGGCCCGTATGAACACTGAAGCTTTCTTT
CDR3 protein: CASRARMNTEAFF

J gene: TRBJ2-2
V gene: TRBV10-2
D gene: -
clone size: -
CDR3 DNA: TGCGCCAGCAGTGTGCGGGAGAACACCGGGGAGCTGTTTTTT
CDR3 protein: CASSVRENTGELFF

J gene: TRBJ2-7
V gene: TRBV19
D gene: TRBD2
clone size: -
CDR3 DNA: TGTGCCAGTAGTTCAGGACTAGCGGCCTACGAGCAGTACTTC
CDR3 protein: CASSSGLAAYEQYF

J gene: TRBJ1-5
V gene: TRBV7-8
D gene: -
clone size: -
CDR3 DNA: TGTGCCAGCAGCTTAGGCAGGGTTGGCAATCAGCCCCAGCATTTT
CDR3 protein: CASSLGRVGNQPQHF

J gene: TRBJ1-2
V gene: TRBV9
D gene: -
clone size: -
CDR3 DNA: TGTGCCAGCAGCGTAGGTTACAGCACTAACTATGGCTACACCTTC
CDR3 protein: CASSVGYSTNYGYTF

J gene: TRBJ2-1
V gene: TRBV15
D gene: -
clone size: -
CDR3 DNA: TGTGCCACCAGCAGGACCCGTACATTCTCGTCGGGTCGGGGTGAGCAGTTCTTC
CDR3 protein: CATSRTRTFSSGRGEQFF

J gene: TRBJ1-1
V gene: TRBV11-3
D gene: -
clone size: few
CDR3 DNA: TGTGCCAGCAGCCCAGAGAGGGAATTCGAAGCTTTCTTT
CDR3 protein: CASSPEREFEAFF

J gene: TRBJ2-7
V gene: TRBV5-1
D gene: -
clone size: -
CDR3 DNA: TGCGCCAGCAGCTTGGAACCGCGCTACGAGCAGTACTTC
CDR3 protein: CASSLEPRYEQYF

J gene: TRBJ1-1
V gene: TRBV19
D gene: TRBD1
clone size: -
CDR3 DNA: TGTGCCAGTAGTCCCACTGTACAGGGGCTGAACACTGAAGCTTTCTTT
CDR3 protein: CASSPTVQGLNTEAFF

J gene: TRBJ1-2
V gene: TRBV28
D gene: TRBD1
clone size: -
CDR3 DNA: TGTGCCAGCAGCTTCGGGCAGGGGGCGCGGGGCTACACCTTC
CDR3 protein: CASSFGQGARGYTF

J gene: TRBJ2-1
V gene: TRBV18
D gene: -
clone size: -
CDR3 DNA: TGTGCCAGCTCGCTCGAAGGGATGAACTCCTACAATGAGCAGTTCTTC
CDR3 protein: CASSLEGMNSYNEQFF

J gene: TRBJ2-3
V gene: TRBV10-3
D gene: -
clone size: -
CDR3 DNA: TGTGCCATCAGTGAGTCGACGGGGACGGTAACAGATACGCAGTATTTT
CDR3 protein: CAISESTGTVTDTQYF

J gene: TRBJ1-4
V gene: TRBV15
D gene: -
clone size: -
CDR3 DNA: TGTGCCACCAGCGGGGGTGGAGGAGCAACTAATGAAAAACTGTTTTTT
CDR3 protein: CATSGGGGATNEKLFF

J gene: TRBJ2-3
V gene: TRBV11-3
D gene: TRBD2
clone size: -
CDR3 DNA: TGTGCCAGCAGTCACGGACTAGCGGGGCTAGATACGCAGTATTTT
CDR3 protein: CASSHGLAGLDTQYF

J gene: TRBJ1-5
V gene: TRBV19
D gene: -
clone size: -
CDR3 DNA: TGTGCCAGTAGTATAGGGGCCCCCAATCAGCCCCAGCATTTT
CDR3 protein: CASSIGAPNQPQHF

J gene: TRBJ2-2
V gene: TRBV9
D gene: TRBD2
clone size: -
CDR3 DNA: TGTGCCAGCAGCGTAGGTCTAGCGGATTACACCGGGGAGCTGTTTTTT
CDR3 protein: CASSVGLADYTGELFF

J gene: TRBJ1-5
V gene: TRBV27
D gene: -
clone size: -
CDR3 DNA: TGTGCCAGCAGTTTTCAGGGGATGAAGCCCCAGCATTTT
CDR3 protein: CASSFQGMKPQHF

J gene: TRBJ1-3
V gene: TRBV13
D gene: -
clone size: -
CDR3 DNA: TGTGCCAGCAGCTTATCAGGGGGAAACACCATATATTTT
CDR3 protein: CASSLSGGNTIYF

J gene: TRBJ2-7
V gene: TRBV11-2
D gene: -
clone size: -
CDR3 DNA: TGTGCCAGCAGCTTAGGGGTTACCTACGAGCAGTACTTC
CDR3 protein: CASSLGVTYEQYF

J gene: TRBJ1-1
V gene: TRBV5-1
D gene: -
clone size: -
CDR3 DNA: TGCGCCAGCAGCTTGGCCCGGGGTGAAGCTTTCTTT
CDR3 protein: CASSLARGEAFF

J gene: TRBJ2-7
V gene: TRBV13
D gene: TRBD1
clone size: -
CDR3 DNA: TGTGCCAGCAGCGTAGGCCGGGACAGGGTTAGGTCCTACGAGCAGTACTTC
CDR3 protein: CASSVGRDRVRSYEQYF

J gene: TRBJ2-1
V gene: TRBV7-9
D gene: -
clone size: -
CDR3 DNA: TGTGCCAGCAGCTTAGTAGTATTAGCGGAACCCAAAACTAATGAGCAGTTCTTC
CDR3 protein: CASSLVVLAEPKTNEQFF

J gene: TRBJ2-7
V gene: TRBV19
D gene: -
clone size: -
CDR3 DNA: TGTGCCAGTAGTATTTACAGGGTCCCCTCCTACGAGCAGTACTTC
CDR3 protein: CASSIYRVPSYEQYF

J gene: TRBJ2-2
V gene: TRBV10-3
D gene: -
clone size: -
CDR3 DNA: TGTGCCATCAGTGACCCAAACAGGGAAAACACCGGGGAGCTGTTTTTT
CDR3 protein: CAISDPNRENTGELFF

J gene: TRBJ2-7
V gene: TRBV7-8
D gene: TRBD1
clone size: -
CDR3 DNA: TGTGCCAGCAGCTCCCCGGGACAGCCCTACGAGCAGTACTTC
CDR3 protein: CASSSPGQPYEQYF

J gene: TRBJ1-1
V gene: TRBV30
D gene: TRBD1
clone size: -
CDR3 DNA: TGTGCCTGGAGTGCAGGGGGCCGGGACACTGAAGCTTTCTTT
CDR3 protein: CAWSAGGRDTEAFF

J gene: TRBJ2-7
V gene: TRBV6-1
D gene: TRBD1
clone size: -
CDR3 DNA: TGTGCCAGCAGTGGCCGGGACAGCTCCTACGAGCAGTACTTC
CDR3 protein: CASSGRDSSYEQYF

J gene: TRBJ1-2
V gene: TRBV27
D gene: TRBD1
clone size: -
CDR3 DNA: TGTGCCAGCAGTTTATCCTCCCTCAGGACAGGGGATGGCTACACCTTC
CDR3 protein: CASSLSSLRTGDGYTF

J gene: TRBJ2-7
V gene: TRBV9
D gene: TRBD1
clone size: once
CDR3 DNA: TGTGCCAGCAGCGACGGGACAGGGGCAACCTACGAGCAGTACTTC
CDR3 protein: CASSDGTGATYEQYF

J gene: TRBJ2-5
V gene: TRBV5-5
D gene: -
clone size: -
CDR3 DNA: TGTGCCAGCAGCTTGTTTACAGGGTCACCGGAGACCCAGTACTTC
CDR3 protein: CASSLFTGSPETQYF

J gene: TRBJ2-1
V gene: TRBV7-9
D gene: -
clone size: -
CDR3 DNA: TGTGCCAGCAGACCCGGACTGGAGCCCTACAATGAGCAGTTCTTC
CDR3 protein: CASRPGLEPYNEQFF

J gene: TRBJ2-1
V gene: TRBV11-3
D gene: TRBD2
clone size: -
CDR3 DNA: TGTGCCAGCAGCGAGGGACTAGCGGGGGGTTACAATGAGCAGTTCTTC
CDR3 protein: CASSEGLAGGYNEQFF

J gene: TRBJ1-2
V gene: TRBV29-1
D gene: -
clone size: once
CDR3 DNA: TGCAGCGTGGGGTTTAGGGGGTTCTATGGCTACACCTTC
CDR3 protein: CSVGFRGFYGYTF